This TCR beta chain was documented in a study of OX40 agonist ivuxolimab in advanced cancers. Whole-study context: Recorded diagnoses for dose-escalation patients were hepatocellular carcinoma, melanoma, renal cell or head and neck cancer.

Drawing of blood for sampling happened at baseline, at cycle 4 day 1, and at cycle 7 day 1. The germline CDR1 and CDR2 sequences are SGHTA and FQGNSA. Trimming removed 6 bases from V and 11 bases from J; junction bases left unmatched: 10. The CDR3 contains 13 residues. TCRdb's copy holds only in-frame clones and misses some; the assay was immunoSEQ multiplex PCR. The sample gives 35,000 to 55,000 clones, around 80% of which show up once; 6% to 7% is in the top ten. Sequencing was performed on CD4+ or CD8+ T cells sorted from blood, taken in a trial of the OX40 agonist ivuxolimab. This clonotype was sampled from an adult with an advanced solid tumor such as melanoma, head and neck, liver or kidney cancer. V and J are TRBV7-2 and TRBJ2-3, with TRBD1 matching over 8 bases. In DNA form, the CDR3 reads TGTGCCAGCAGTCGGACAGGGTTAAATATGCAGTATTTT. Encoded protein: CASSRTGLNMQYF.